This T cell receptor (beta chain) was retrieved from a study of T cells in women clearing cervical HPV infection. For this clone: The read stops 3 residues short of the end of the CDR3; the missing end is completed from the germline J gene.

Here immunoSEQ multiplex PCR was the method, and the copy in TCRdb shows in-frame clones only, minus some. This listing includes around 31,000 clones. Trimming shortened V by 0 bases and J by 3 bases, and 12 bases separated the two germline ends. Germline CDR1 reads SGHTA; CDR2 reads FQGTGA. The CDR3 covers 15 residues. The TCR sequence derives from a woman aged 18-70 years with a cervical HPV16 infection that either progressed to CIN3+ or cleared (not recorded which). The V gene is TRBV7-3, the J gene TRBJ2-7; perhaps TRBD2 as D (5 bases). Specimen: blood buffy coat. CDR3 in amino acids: CASSLTFLAIYEQYF. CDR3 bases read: TGTGCCAGCAGCTTAACGTTCCTAGCTATCTACGAG.